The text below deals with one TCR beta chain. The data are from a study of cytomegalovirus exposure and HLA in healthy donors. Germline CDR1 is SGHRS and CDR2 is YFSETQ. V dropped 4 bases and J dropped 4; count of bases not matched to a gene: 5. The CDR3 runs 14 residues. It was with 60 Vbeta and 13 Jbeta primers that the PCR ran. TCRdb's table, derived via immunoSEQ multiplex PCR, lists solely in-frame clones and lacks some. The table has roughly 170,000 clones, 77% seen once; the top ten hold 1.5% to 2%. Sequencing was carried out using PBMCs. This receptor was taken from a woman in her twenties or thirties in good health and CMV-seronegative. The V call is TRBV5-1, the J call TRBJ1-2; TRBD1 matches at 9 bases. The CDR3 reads CASSRTGDFYGYTF. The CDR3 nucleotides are TGCGCCAGCAGCCGGACAGGGGATTTCTATGGCTACACCTTC.